This T cell receptor beta chain is drawn from a study of T cells in Graves' hyperthyroidism and ophthalmopathy. The CDR3 is 14 residues long. The V gene lost 6 bases and the J gene lost 1 base, with 13 bases spanning the gap. Germline-derived CDR1 and CDR2 are DFQATT and SNEGSKA (reference sequence). Amplification of TCR beta CDR3 regions was performed using RNA transcripts as template. First-round RT-PCR of the TCR CDR3 relied on the HTBI primer set. From the multiplex PCR reads, TCRdb called clonotypes with MiXCR, one entry per CDR3 protein. This table holds fewer than 750,000 distinct CDR3 sequences, roughly 15% found once. Only a few counts were recorded for this clonotype.

Sequencing used blood. This clonotype was sampled from a woman aged 50 to 60 with Graves' ophthalmopathy. The V and J genes are TRBV20-1 and TRBJ1-5; weak D call: TRBD1 (5 bases). The CDR3 sequence is CSASGAGSNQPQHF. The CDR3 DNA follows: TGCAGTGCCAGTGGGGCGGGAAGCAATCAGCCCCAGCATTTT.